This TCR beta chain is drawn from a study of T cell repertoires in cytomegalovirus infection. The wider study: Selected CMV epitopes included recently identified HLA-C-restricted ones as well as well-studied HLA-B-restricted ones. Matching HLA type, along with CMV infection, was indicated by public TCR beta signatures.

TCRdb independently ran MiXCR on the reads; one entry per CDR3 protein. Of under 40,000 distinct CDR3 sequences in the sample, 40% to 65% were seen once. This clonotype was found once. Antigen specificity is unknown. Overall study findings and caveats: HLA-C-restricted CMV clonotypes gave the most frequent clonotype in two of eight donors. Cumulative frequency (of public TCR beta family members) identified carriers of CMV plus the relevant HLA.

The TCR originated in a human donor in good health (CMV status not recorded). Some clones in this sample may be carry-over from other donors' samples. The material sequenced was CD8+ T cells from cultured PBMCs, taken from culture after CMV antigen stimulation.

The CDR3 protein is CAILGSGGAYNEQFF. The CDR3 DNA reads as TGTGCCATCTTGGGGAGCGGGGGGGCCTACAATGAGCAGTTCTTC. The chain joins TRBV10-3 to TRBJ2-1; TRBD2 matches 10 bases. The CDR3 spans 15 residues. The V and J ends lost 8 bases and 2 bases, in that order; junction bases with no gene match: 6. Germline V gene sequence: CDR1 ENHRY, CDR2 SYGVKD.